This section outlines one T cell receptor (beta chain) sequence together with its context. MiXCR, run by TCRdb on the RACE reads, gives a single entry per CDR3 protein. In the table there are around 150,000 distinct CDR3 sequences, about 27% of which are singletons. This record comes from a study of human T cells and chemical hapten exposure. The CDR3 totals 15 residues. Looked up from germline, CDR1 is SQVTM and CDR2 is ANQGSEA. Trimming left V 1 base short and J 2 bases short, with 14 bases between. As to time point: patch test 3, about 24 weeks after DPC sensitization. Sample treatment: therapeutic diphenylcyclopropenone sensitization with weekly scalp DPC.

This TCR derives from a woman aged 18 to 35 with alopecia areata. Some clones in this sample may be carry-over from other donors' samples. This specimen was whole blood, taken in connection with sensitization to the hapten diphenylcyclopropenone (DPC). V is TRBV29-1 and J is TRBJ1-1, with unresolved D. CDR3: CSVEVLGSGNTEAFF. The CDR3 nucleotides read TGCAGCGTTGAAGTACTGGGAAGTGGAAACACTGAAGCTTTCTTT.